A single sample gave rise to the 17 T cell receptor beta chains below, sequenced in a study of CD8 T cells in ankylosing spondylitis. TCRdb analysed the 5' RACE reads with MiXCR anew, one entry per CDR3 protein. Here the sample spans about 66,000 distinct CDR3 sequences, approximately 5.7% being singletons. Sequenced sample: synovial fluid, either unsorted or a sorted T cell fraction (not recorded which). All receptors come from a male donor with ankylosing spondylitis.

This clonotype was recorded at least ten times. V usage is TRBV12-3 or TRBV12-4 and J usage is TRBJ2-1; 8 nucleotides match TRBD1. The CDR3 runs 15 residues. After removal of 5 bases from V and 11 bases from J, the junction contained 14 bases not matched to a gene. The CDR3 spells CASSQRQGLVSKQFF. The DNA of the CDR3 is TGTGCCAGCAGTCAACGACAGGGGTTGGTGAGTAAGCAGTTCTTC.

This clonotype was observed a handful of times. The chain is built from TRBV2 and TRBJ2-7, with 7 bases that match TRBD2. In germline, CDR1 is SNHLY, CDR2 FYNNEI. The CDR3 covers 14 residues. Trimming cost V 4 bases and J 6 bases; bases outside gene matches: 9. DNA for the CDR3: TGTGCCAGCAGTGTGGCCCGGGAGGCTGTCGAGCAGTACTTC. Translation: CASSVAREAVEQYF.

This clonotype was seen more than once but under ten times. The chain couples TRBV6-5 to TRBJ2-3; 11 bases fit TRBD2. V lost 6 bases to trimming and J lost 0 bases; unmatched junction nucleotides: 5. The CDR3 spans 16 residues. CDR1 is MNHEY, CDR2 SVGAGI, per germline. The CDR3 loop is CASSRTSGWSTDTQYF. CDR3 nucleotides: TGTGCCAGCAGCCGGACTAGCGGGTGGAGCACAGATACGCAGTATTTT.

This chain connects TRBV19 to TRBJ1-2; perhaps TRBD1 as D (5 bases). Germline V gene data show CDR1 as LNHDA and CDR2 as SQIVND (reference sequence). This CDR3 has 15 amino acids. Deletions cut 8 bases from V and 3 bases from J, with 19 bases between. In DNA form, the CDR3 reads TGTGCCAGTCGATTCGGGGCAGAGGGGCACTATGGCTACACCTTC. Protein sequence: CASRFGAEGHYGYTF.

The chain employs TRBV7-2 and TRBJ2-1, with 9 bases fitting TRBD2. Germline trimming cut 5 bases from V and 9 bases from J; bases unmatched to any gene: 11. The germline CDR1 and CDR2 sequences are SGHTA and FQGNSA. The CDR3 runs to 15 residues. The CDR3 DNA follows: TGTGCCAGCAGCCCTACCGGGACTAGCCCCAGTGAGCAGTTCTTC. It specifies CASSPTGTSPSEQFF. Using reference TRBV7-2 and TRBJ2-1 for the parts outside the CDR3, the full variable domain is GAGVSQSPSNKVTEKGKDVELRCDPISGHTALYWYRQSLGQGLEFLIYFQGNSAPDKSGLPSDRFSAERTGGSVSTLTIQRTQQEDSAVYLCASSPTGTSPSEQFFGPGTRLTVL.

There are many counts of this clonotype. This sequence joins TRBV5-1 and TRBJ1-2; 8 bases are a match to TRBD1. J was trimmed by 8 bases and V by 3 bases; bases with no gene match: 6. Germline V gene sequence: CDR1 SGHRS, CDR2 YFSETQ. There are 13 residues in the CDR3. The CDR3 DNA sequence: TGCGCCAGCAGCTCAAGACAGGGGTTAGGCTACACCTTC. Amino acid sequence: CASSSRQGLGYTF.

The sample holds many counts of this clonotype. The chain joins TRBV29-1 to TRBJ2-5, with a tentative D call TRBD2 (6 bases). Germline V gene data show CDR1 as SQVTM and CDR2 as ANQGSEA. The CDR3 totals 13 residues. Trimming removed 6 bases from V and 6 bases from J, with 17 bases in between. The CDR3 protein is CSVGVEGPKTQYF. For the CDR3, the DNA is TGCAGCGTAGGGGTGGAGGGCCCGAAGACCCAGTACTTC.

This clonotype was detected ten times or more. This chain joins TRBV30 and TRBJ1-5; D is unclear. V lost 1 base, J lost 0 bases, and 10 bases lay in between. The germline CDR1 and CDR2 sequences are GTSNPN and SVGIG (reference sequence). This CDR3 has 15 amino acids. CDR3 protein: CAWSDQAASNQPQHF. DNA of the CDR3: TGTGCCTGGAGTGATCAGGCAGCTAGCAATCAGCCCCAGCATTTT. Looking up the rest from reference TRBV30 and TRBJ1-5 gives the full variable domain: SQTIHQWPATLVQPVGSPLSLECTVEGTSNPNLYWYRQAAGRGLQLLFYSVGIGQISSEVPQNLSASRPQDRQFILSSKKLLLSDSGFYLCAWSDQAASNQPQHFGDGTRLSIL.

The chain's CDR3 is CASSTPLAGAGNEQFF. The CDR3 DNA is TGTGCCAGCAGCACCCCACTAGCGGGAGCCGGAAATGAGCAGTTCTTC. V usage is TRBV7-9 and J usage is TRBJ2-1, with 11 bases aligning to TRBD2. CDR3 size: 16 residues. Unmatched junction bases numbered 10, after V lost 5 bases and J lost 7 bases. Germline loops: CDR1 SEHNR, CDR2 FQNEAQ (reference sequence).

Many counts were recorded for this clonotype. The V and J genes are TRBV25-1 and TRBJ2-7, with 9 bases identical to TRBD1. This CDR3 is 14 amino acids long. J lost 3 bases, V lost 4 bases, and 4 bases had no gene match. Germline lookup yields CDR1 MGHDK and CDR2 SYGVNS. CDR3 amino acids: CASSGGQGHYEQYF. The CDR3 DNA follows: TGTGCCAGCAGTGGGGGACAGGGACACTACGAGCAGTACTTC.

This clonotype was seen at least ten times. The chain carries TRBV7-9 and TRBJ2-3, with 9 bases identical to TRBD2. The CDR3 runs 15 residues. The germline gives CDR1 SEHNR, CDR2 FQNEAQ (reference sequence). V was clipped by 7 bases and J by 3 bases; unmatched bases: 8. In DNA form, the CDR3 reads TGTGCCAGCACTGGGATAGCGGGAGCTACAGATACGCAGTATTTT. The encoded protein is CASTGIAGATDTQYF. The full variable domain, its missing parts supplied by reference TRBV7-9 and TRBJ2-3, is DTGVSQNPRHKITKRGQNVTFRCDPISEHNRLYWYRQTLGQGPEFLTYFQNEAQLEKSRLLSDRFSAERPKGSFSTLEIQRTEQGDSAMYLCASTGIAGATDTQYFGPGTRLTVL.

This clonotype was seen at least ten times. The CDR3 nucleotides read TGTGCCAGCAGGTATAAGCAGTCAGGCTTTGGCGGGGAGCAGTACTTC. Translation: CASRYKQSGFGGEQYF. The chain employs TRBV6-5 and TRBJ2-7; tentative D call: TRBD2 (5 bases). The CDR3 spans 16 residues. Deletions cut 6 bases from V and 7 bases from J, with 25 bases between. CDR1 and CDR2 from the germline V gene are MNHEY and SVGAGI.

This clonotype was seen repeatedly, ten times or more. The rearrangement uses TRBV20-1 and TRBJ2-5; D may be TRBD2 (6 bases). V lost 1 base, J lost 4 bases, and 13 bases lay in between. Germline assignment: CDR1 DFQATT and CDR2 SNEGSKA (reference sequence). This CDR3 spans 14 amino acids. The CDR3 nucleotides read TGCAGTGCTAGAGTTGGGGCAGCGGGAGAGACCCAGTACTTC. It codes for CSARVGAAGETQYF.

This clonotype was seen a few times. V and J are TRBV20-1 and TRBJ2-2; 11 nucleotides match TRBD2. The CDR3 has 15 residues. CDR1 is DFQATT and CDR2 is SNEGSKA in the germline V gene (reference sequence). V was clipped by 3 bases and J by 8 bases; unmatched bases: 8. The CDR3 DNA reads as TGCAGTGCTAGGGAGACTAGCGGGAAGGGGGGGGAGCTGTTTTTT. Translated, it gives CSARETSGKGGELFF.

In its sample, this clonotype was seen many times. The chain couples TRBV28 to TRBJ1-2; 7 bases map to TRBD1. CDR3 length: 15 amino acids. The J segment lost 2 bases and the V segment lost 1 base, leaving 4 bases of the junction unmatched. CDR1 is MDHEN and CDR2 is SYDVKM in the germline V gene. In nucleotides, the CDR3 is TGTGCCAGCAGTTTATATCCGGACAGGAACTATGGCTACACCTTC. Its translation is CASSLYPDRNYGYTF.

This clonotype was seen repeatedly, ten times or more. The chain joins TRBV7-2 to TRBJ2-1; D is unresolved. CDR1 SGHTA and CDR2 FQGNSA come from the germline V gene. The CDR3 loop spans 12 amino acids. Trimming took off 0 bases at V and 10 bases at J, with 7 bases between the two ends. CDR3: CASSLARREQFF. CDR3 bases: TGTGCCAGCAGCTTAGCTCGGCGGGAGCAGTTCTTC.

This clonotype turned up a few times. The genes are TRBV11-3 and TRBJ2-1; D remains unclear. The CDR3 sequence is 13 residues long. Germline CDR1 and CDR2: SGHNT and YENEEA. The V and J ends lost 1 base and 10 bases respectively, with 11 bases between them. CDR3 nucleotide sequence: TGTGCCAGCAGCTTAGGGCGAGCCAGAGAGCAGTTCTTC. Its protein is CASSLGRAREQFF.